The T cell receptor (beta chain) described here comes from a study of vaccination effects on CD4 cells after COVID-19. Study-wide points: No early post-infection timepoints were available in the study, which also included few convalescent patients.

In regard to this clone: Antigen: not known.

Generated by immunoSEQ multiplex PCR, the TCRdb table keeps only in-frame clones and is missing some. The sample lists 20,000 to 25,000 clones; about 68% were seen once. This CDR3 contains 12 residues. Trimming left V 0 bases short and J 13 bases short, with 13 bases between. Germline CDR1 MNHNY, CDR2 SVGAGI (reference sequence). The ViraFEST assay expanded antigen-specific CD4+ T cells with viral peptide pools before sequencing. Isolating CD4+ T cells followed approximately 11 days of culture. Vaccine recipients, nucleocapsid antibody negative, had no prior SARS-CoV-2 infection. Half-medium replacement with IL-2 medium occurred on days 3 and 7.

The sequence derives from a human donor who received a COVID-19 vaccine. Source: CD4+ T cells from PBMCs cultured with HCoV-NL63 spike peptides, taken before COVID-19 vaccination. V and J are TRBV6-6 and TRBJ2-7; D remains unclear. CDR3 region: CASSYSGEGAYF. The CDR3 region has the DNA TGTGCCAGCAGTTACTCGGGCGAAGGAGCATACTTC.